This T cell receptor beta chain was obtained from a study of cytomegalovirus exposure and HLA in healthy donors (dated by TCRdb to 2016 to 2017). With regard to the full study: An earlier analysis of some 600 of the donors reported 276 Gb of sequence data and some 110 million unique TCR beta sequences obtained from about 170 million T cells. To study patterns of TCR occurrence, a later analysis re-analyzed previously published TCR beta repertoires from several hundred donors and added high-resolution HLA genotyping. Along with the roughly 610-subject first cohort, a separate validation cohort of around 110 different subjects was used. An earlier analysis of some 500 of the donors applied high-throughput TCR beta sequencing to assess whether each TCR beta V gene segment acted as functional or pseudogenic. Because of strong linkage in the cohort, roughly five DR-DQ haplotypes were treated as single units for association and clustering. A later genetic analysis used genome-wide SNP genotypes for about three fifths of the roughly 700 donors, treating that subset as a discovery cohort. HLA typing included class I and class II loci at four-digit resolution. An early release covering just under 650 HLA-typed donors comprised approximately 300 gigabases of sequencing data and tens of millions of unique TCR sequences. The later analysis used no new phenotypic data to find candidate immune exposures, relying instead on TCR beta sequences and their occurrence across donors. The number of typed donors differed by locus: roughly 629-640 for A, B, C, DRB1 and DQB1; some 500 for DQA1; roughly 600 for DPA1; and about 470 for DPB1. Among 398 genotyped donors of the cohort, an average of approximately 230,000 unique TCR beta nucleotide sequences were sequenced per donor, about a sixth of them non-productive. Donor age, sex, ethnicity and CMV serostatus were compiled alongside the repertoire data. Every repertoire in the discovery cohort had been generated on one and the same sequencing platform. Of the 300 to 400 genotyped donors, 65% to 90% fell in the genetic ancestry cluster associated with self-reported Caucasian donors. High-throughput TCR immunosequencing, statistical association of individual TCRs with disease status, and machine learning were combined to predict cytomegalovirus infection status. The study aimed to test whether cataloging public T cell receptors could reveal signatures of past pathogen exposure. Using immunosequencing, the study profiled T cell repertoires from 550 to 750 subjects and related those repertoires to cytomegalovirus serostatus. Results the study describes overall, beyond this receptor: In the study, about 150 TCR beta chains were listed as associated with cytomegalovirus. Because counts were too low, 15 or so rarely observed V segments, including chromosome 9 orphons, were excluded from the earlier analysis of under 650 of the donors. The authors suggested that the approach could potentially be extended to other disease states and immunological phenotypes. A later analysis found that most CMV-associated TCR beta chains appeared HLA-restricted, with HLA associations seemingly driven largely by CMV exposure. Immune exposure information for the cohort was limited to CMV serostatus. Linkage disequilibrium might explain the correlated functional status among segregating V segments, but an unknown experimental factor could not be ruled out. In a later analysis, around 17,000 TCR beta sequences were associated with specific HLA alleles at a false discovery rate of 0.05. Sequencing depth was assumed to be roughly uniform across donors in the presence/absence analyses, though that assumption may not hold. According to a later analysis, TCR association rates differed among HLA loci, with DRB1 alleles showing the most associated TCRs and HLA-C alleles showing the fewest. Some IMGT-functional V segments, including TRBV6-2 and TRBV6-3, could not be told apart with the 87-base-pair reads, so those segments were excluded. Across donors, most TCR sequences were observed very rarely, whereas some public TCRs were present in many individuals. An association between a missense DCLRE1C variant and V-gene and J-gene trimming of TCR beta chains was found in a later genetic analysis and replicated in an independent cohort. When HLA alleles, especially DR and DQ, strongly co-occurred, TCR associations were difficult to assign to individual alleles. In a later analysis, HLA-associated TCR beta chains were found to be more clonally expanded and to have lower generation probabilities than equally common non-associated chains. Several of the top co-occurrence clusters appeared to be linked to parvovirus B19, influenza, CMV and Epstein-Barr virus, according to a later analysis. Because HLA typing was missing for some donors at each locus, association tests included only the typed subset. A further reported finding was that TCR beta sequences accurately predicted the HLA-A and HLA-B alleles for most subjects in the first cohort. The sequencing pipeline was judged likely to have produced a cluster of highly shared sequence variants as a technical artifact. This cohort had only TCR beta chains sequenced, and the lack of alpha or paired-chain data limited which features could be detected. In a later genetic analysis, fewer N-insertions in productive TCRs were reported among donors in an Asian-associated ancestry cluster than the roughly 700-donor mean. Cytomegalovirus status was reported to be diagnosed by the classifier with high specificity and sensitivity in both the original and validation cohorts. In an earlier analysis of 500 to 650 of the donors, most TCR beta V segments appeared in productive rearrangements about 87% or about 30% of the time, broadly matching IMGT annotations. Three of the identified cytomegalovirus-associated TCR beta chains were confirmed in vitro to be specific for cytomegalovirus antigens.

The library was prepared using the immunoSEQ multiplex PCR assay. For the multiplex PCR, a mixture combining 60 forward primers for TCR Vbeta segments and 13 reverse primers for TCR Jbeta segments was used. Amplification of the CDR3 region of rearranged TCR beta genes was performed with a multiplex PCR assay on genomic DNA. The amplified TCR beta libraries were sequenced on the Illumina HiSeq System as 87-base-pair reads. The original methods were these. A later analysis tallied 75 million to 95 million unique TCR beta chains across the 666 repertoires, and 10 million to 11 million of those chains were shared by two or more donors. Raw reads were error-corrected and collapsed into unique sequences by a nearest-neighbor algorithm in which closely related sequences were merged to remove PCR and sequencing errors. Alignment of CDR3 sequences to IMGT reference sequences was used to assign V, D and J gene segments. For a sequence to be retained, a match of at least six nucleotides to both a V gene segment and a J gene segment was required. Rearrangements were called productive when the CDR3 lacked stop codons and stayed in frame with V and J; all others were non-productive. CDR3 was defined by IMGT convention, running from the second conserved V-encoded cysteine to the conserved J-encoded phenylalanine. Sequences without an unambiguous match to a single V gene segment were excluded from the earlier analysis of approximately 600 of the donors. In an earlier analysis of 500 to 750 of the donors, V segments were called functional above 56.7% productive rearrangements and were called segregating when the between-donor standard deviation exceeded 5%. A statistical classification framework was built for diagnosing cytomegalovirus status from the catalog of TCR beta chain sequences. In a later analysis, TCR nucleotide sequences were compared against IMGT/GENE-DB human TR gene sequences so that V and J genes could be assigned. A later analysis assigned CDR3 sequences and most-parsimonious VDJ recombination scenarios with the TCRdist pipeline. In a later analysis, each TCR beta chain was defined by its CDR3 amino acid sequence together with its V-gene family, and reads without a unique V-gene family were excluded. A later analysis removed nearly 600 highly shared, low-generation-probability nucleotide sequences to deal with suspected cross-contamination and a sequencing artifact. A later analysis calculated a clonal expansion index for each public chain from normalized within-repertoire ranks of inferred template counts. In a later analysis, generation probabilities were computed using a VDJ recombination model fitted to out-of-frame rearrangements, and the results were checked against IGoR. Hypergeometric tests were used in a later analysis to score TCR-TCR, TCR-HLA and TCR-CMV co-occurrence, with a repertoire-size bias correction applied to the TCR pairs. False discovery rates were estimated in a later analysis by permuting HLA or CMV assignments 20 times. In a later analysis, co-occurring TCRs were grouped with DBSCAN, and TCRdist sequence similarity was added when clustering was performed within HLA-allele-positive subsets. Repertoires with fewer than 30,000 or more than 120,000 public chains were left out of co-occurrence clustering, as were a handful of repertoires with anomalous nucleotide sharing. This is the immuneACCESS table as TCRdb keeps it, with only in-frame sequences that have V and J called. A part of the clones is gone; compared with another copy, unresolved V genes explain less than half, and the rest is unexplained. Clonal size and the V and J genes are those of that table, whereas D and trimming came from the DNA. Within this sample are roughly 180,000 clones, with just under 80% of them counted one time only. The ten top clones hold about 2.6% of the sample.

The CDR3 measures 16 amino acids from cysteine to phenylalanine. The read is trimmed to its CDR3 DNA, 48 bases read in frame from base 1. V ends up 4 bases short and J 2 bases short, with an unmatched junction base count of 7. Per the germline V gene, MGHDK is the CDR1 and SYGVNS is the CDR2. The cohort was made up of about 670 healthy bone marrow donors. Cohort members were all nominally healthy when sampled, although unrecorded immune exposures were likely present. The donor was CMV seronegative and belonged to the group of around 400 seronegative cohort members. A peripheral blood sample was provided by each donor, and peripheral blood mononuclear cells were used for TCR beta sequencing. The Qiagen DNeasy Blood Extraction Kit was used to extract genomic DNA from the blood cell samples. This clone turned up a few times. The antigen it recognizes is unknown. Base-call qualities are not available, and no considerably larger clone is one nucleotide away.

The rearrangement combines TRBV25-1 with TRBJ2-3; 9 nucleotides in the junction match TRBD2. Sequencing was performed on PBMCs. The sequence derives from a female donor in good health and CMV-seronegative. Here the CDR3 is given as CASSASPGLATDTQYF. The bases are TGTGCCAGCAGTGCCTCGCCGGGACTAGCCACAGATACGCAGTATTTT.